This T cell receptor beta chain was captured by sequencing in a study of identical twins. Only a few counts were recorded for this clonotype. MiXCR, applied by TCRdb to the 5' RACE reads, yields one record per CDR3 protein. The sample comprises under 900,000 distinct CDR3 sequences, about 18% of which are singletons, and roughly 13% rests with the top ten. The same sample was also used in a study of T cells expressing NK-cell markers.

Sequencing used PBMCs. This TCR derives from a woman aged 18-29 years in good health.

In DNA form, the CDR3 reads TGCAGTGCTAGAGATCGGCGGGGGGCGGCCGGGGAGCTGTTTTTT. Translating it yields CSARDRRGAAGELFF. This chain connects TRBV20-1 to TRBJ2-2; TRBD2 matches at 8 bases. CDR3 length equals 15 residues. Germline CDR1 reads DFQATT; CDR2 reads SNEGSKA (reference sequence). The V segment lost 0 bases and the J segment 6 bases; nucleotides outside the gene matches: 6.